This paragraph reports one T cell receptor beta chain. At one of its ends the junction is not consistent with the germline gene, which may arise from a read error. There are 14 residues in the CDR3. Looked up from germline, CDR1 is SGHDT and CDR2 is YYEEEE. This sample was included in a study of T cell repertoires in cytomegalovirus infection. TCRdb re-called the reads through MiXCR, storing one row per CDR3 protein. The sample records 740,000 or so distinct CDR3 sequences, 35% being singletons. The V and J genes are TRBV5-6 and TRBJ2-7, with TRBD2 matching 8 bases. The sample was PBMCs. This receptor was taken from a human donor in good health (CMV status not recorded). Some clones in this sample may be carry-over from other donors' samples. The CDR3 DNA reads TGTGCCAGCAGCCGGGGGGGGGGGCACCACGAGCAGTCCTTC. Translated: CASSRGGGHHEQSF. The full variable domain, in which reference TRBV5-6 and TRBJ2-7 provide the parts outside the CDR3, is DAGVTQSPTHLIKTRGQQVTLRCSPKSGHDTVSWYQQALGQGPQFIFQYYEEEERQRGNFPDRFSGHQFPNYSSELNVNALLLGDSALYLCASSRGGGHHEQSFGPGTRLTVT.